This T cell receptor beta chain was found in a study of tumour-infiltrating T cells in Burkitt lymphoma. Study-wide context: Productive clonality predicted overall and progression-free survival.

The CDR3 totals 13 residues. Germline V gene data show CDR1 as MNHEY and CDR2 as SMNVEV (reference sequence). The V end was cut by 2 bases, the J end by 3 bases, with 8 bases between. The method was immunoSEQ multiplex PCR; TCRdb's version includes in-frame clones alone and lacks a portion of them. There are some 1,700 clones in the sample; 9.5% to 15% occur only once, and 7.6% lies in the top ten. This clone appeared a few times. J is TRBJ2-7 and V is TRBV27, with D possibly being TRBD2 (5 bases). Sample: tumor tissue. This clonotype was obtained from a human donor with Burkitt lymphoma. This CDR3 reads CASSLEGRYEQYF. In nucleotides, the CDR3 is TGTGCCAGCAGTTTAGAGGGTCGCTACGAGCAGTACTTC.